Listed below are T cell receptor beta chains from one sample, sequenced in a study of blood T cell repertoires in COVID-19. Produced via immunoSEQ multiplex PCR; TCRdb's table is partial and in-frame only. The sample includes 250,000 to 350,000 clones, roughly 85% of them seen just once. Sequencing was done on a sample of PBMCs or T cells enriched from blood (not recorded which). Source of these receptors: a woman in her forties or fifties who had recovered from COVID-19. The CDR3 runs from the conserved cysteine through the conserved F or W. Fields, in order: clone size, D gene, J gene, V gene, CDR3 DNA, CDR3 protein. D genes are given only for firm matches. Expanded clones are given a class, and other clones once, few, many or no size at all.

size: -; D: -; J: TRBJ1-1; V: TRBV7-2; DNA: TGTGCCAGCAGCTTAAGGACCTTCTCAGGGTTTAATCCTGAAGCTTTCTTT; CDR3: CASSLRTFSGFNPEAFF
size: once; D: -; J: TRBJ2-7; V: TRBV10-3; DNA: TGTGCCATCAGTGAGCCCGGCGGAGGGGTTTCCTACGAGCAGTACTTC; CDR3: CAISEPGGGVSYEQYF
size: -; D: TRBD1; J: TRBJ1-6; V: TRBV11-2; DNA: TGTGCCAGCAGCACATACAGGGGCTCCCACTATAATTCACCCCTCCACTTT; CDR3: CASSTYRGSHYNSPLHF
size: -; D: -; J: TRBJ2-1; V: TRBV18; DNA: TGTGCCAGCTCACCCCCGGGGTTTAATGAGCAGTTCTTC; CDR3: CASSPPGFNEQFF
size: -; D: -; J: TRBJ1-2; V: TRBV7-9; DNA: TGTGCCAGCAGCGCAGAAAACTATGGCTACACCTTC; CDR3: CASSAENYGYTF
size: -; D: -; J: TRBJ2-7; V: TRBV24-1; DNA: TGTGCCACCAGTGATCCAACCCAGGGTTCTTTTCACGAGCAGTACTTC; CDR3: CATSDPTQGSFHEQYF
size: -; D: -; J: TRBJ1-1; V: TRBV7-2; DNA: TGTGCCAGCAGCTTACAGGGGTCGAACACTGAAGCTTTCTTT; CDR3: CASSLQGSNTEAFF
size: -; D: TRBD1; J: TRBJ1-5; V: TRBV2; DNA: TGTGCCAGCAGATATACAGGGGATCCAGAGAGCAATCAGCCCCAGCATTTT; CDR3: CASRYTGDPESNQPQHF
size: -; D: -; J: TRBJ2-7; V: TRBV11-2; DNA: TGTGCCAGCAGCTTCGTCAGGGGTTCCTACGAGCAGTACTTC; CDR3: CASSFVRGSYEQYF
size: -; D: -; J: TRBJ2-7; V: TRBV18; DNA: TGTGCCAGCTCACCACCCATCGCGCTGAGTGAGCAGTACTTC; CDR3: CASSPPIALSEQYF
size: -; D: TRBD2; J: TRBJ2-2; V: TRBV3-1/TRBV3-2; DNA: TGTGCCACTGGGACTAGCTACACCGGGGAGCTGTTTTTT; CDR3: CATGTSYTGELFF
size: few; D: TRBD2; J: TRBJ2-3; V: TRBV6-6; DNA: TGTGCCAGCAGAAGGACTAGCGGGAGTACAGATACGCAGTATTTT; CDR3: CASRRTSGSTDTQYF
size: -; D: TRBD2; J: TRBJ2-1; V: TRBV3-1/TRBV3-2; DNA: TGTGCCAGCAGCCGGCTCCGGGGTAGCGGGAGGTACAATGAGCAGTTCTTC; CDR3: CASSRLRGSGRYNEQFF
size: -; D: TRBD1; J: TRBJ1-2; V: TRBV28; DNA: TGTGCCAGCAGTTCTTTACAGACAGGGACTTATGGCTACACCTTC; CDR3: CASSSLQTGTYGYTF
size: -; D: -; J: TRBJ1-2; V: TRBV3-1/TRBV3-2; DNA: TGTGCCAGCAGCCAAGATCCCCGGGTCTATGGCTACACCTTC; CDR3: CASSQDPRVYGYTF
size: few; D: -; J: TRBJ2-5; V: TRBV5-1; DNA: TGCGCCAGCAGCTTGGCCGGGGAGACCCAGTACTTC; CDR3: CASSLAGETQYF
size: once; D: -; J: TRBJ1-5; V: TRBV30; DNA: TGTGCCTGGAGTGGCCCCCCCAGGGGAAGCAATCAGCCCCAGCATTTT; CDR3: CAWSGPPRGSNQPQHF
size: -; D: -; J: TRBJ2-1; V: TRBV7-9; DNA: TGTGCCAGCAGCTTAAATCGACAGGCTCGAGGTAATGAGCAGTTCTTC; CDR3: CASSLNRQARGNEQFF
size: -; D: -; J: TRBJ1-1; V: TRBV27; DNA: TGTGCCAGCAGTCTACAGGGGAACACTGAAGCTTTCTTT; CDR3: CASSLQGNTEAFF
size: -; D: TRBD1; J: TRBJ1-3; V: TRBV28; DNA: TGTGCCAGCAGGGACAGGGGGCGCTTAAACACCATATATTTT; CDR3: CASRDRGRLNTIYF
size: -; D: TRBD1; J: TRBJ1-2; V: TRBV4-3; DNA: TGCGCCAGCAGCCAAGCTCCGGAGACAGGGTTCTATGGCTACACCTTC; CDR3: CASSQAPETGFYGYTF
size: once; D: TRBD1; J: TRBJ1-6; V: TRBV2; DNA: TGTGCCAGCAGTGAAGCCGGGACAGGAAATTCACCCCTCCACTTT; CDR3: CASSEAGTGNSPLHF
size: -; D: TRBD1; J: TRBJ2-7; V: TRBV10-3; DNA: TGTGCCATCAGTGGTCGGGACAGGGGATCCTACGAGCAGTACTTC; CDR3: CAISGRDRGSYEQYF
size: -; D: TRBD1; J: TRBJ1-4; V: TRBV30; DNA: TGTGCCTGGAGGGGGGGACAGTTCGAAAAACTGTTTTTT; CDR3: CAWRGGQFEKLFF
size: -; D: TRBD1; J: TRBJ1-1; V: TRBV5-1; DNA: TGCGCCAGCAGCTTGGTGGGACAGCTCACTGAAGCTTTCTTT; CDR3: CASSLVGQLTEAFF
size: -; D: -; J: TRBJ1-1; V: TRBV5-6; DNA: TGTGCCAGCAGCTCCCTCAGATCAGACAGCACCCTGGAAGCTTTCTTT; CDR3: CASSSLRSDSTLEAFF
size: -; D: -; J: TRBJ1-2; V: TRBV7-2; DNA: TGTGCCAGCAGCTTAGAGGGGACTAACTATGGCTACACCTTC; CDR3: CASSLEGTNYGYTF
size: -; D: -; J: TRBJ2-7; V: TRBV27; DNA: TGTGCCAGCAGTTTGAGGAGCGGTACCTACGAGCAGTACTTC; CDR3: CASSLRSGTYEQYF
size: -; D: -; J: TRBJ1-3; V: TRBV28; DNA: TGTGCCAGCAGTTCCTCCCCTATTGGAAACACCATATATTTT; CDR3: CASSSSPIGNTIYF
size: -; D: -; J: TRBJ1-4; V: TRBV11-2; DNA: TGTGCCAGCAGCTTAGGTCAGCGGTCAACTAATGAAAAACTGTTTTTT; CDR3: CASSLGQRSTNEKLFF
size: -; D: TRBD2; J: TRBJ2-1; V: TRBV5-4; DNA: TGTGCCAGCAGTCGGAGGGAGGGTGTCAATGAGCAGTTCTTC; CDR3: CASSRREGVNEQFF
size: -; D: TRBD1; J: TRBJ2-5; V: TRBV3-1/TRBV3-2; DNA: TGTGCCAGCGACCCCAGCACGACAGGGGAACAGACCCAGTACTTC; CDR3: CASDPSTTGEQTQYF
size: -; D: -; J: TRBJ2-7; V: TRBV15; DNA: TGTGCCACCAGCAGAGATCACGTCAGCGCGTCCTACGAGCAGTACTTC; CDR3: CATSRDHVSASYEQYF
size: -; D: -; J: TRBJ1-2; V: TRBV30; DNA: TGTGCCTGGACCGGAGGGAGGGGTGGCTACACCTTC; CDR3: CAWTGGRGGYTF
size: -; D: -; J: TRBJ1-3; V: TRBV11-2; DNA: TGTGCCAGCAGAAGAAACAGGGATGGAAACACCATATATTTT; CDR3: CASRRNRDGNTIYF
size: -; D: TRBD2; J: TRBJ2-1; V: TRBV29-1; DNA: TGCAGCGCCGAAAAATGGTCTAGCGGAACCCCAGACAATGAGCAGTTCTTC; CDR3: CSAEKWSSGTPDNEQFF
size: -; D: -; J: TRBJ2-7; V: TRBV6-5; DNA: TGTGCCAGCAGATACCTCCAGGGAGGGGGTTACGAGCAGTACTTC; CDR3: CASRYLQGGGYEQYF
size: -; D: TRBD2; J: TRBJ2-7; V: TRBV5-6; DNA: TGTGCCAGCAGCTCTAGCGGAGCGAGCTCCTACGAGCAGTACTTC; CDR3: CASSSSGASSYEQYF
size: -; D: TRBD1; J: TRBJ1-6; V: TRBV28; DNA: TGTGCCAGCAGTTATGATAACAGGGGCGGTTCACCCCTCCACTTT; CDR3: CASSYDNRGGSPLHF
size: -; D: -; J: TRBJ1-1; V: TRBV6-6; DNA: TGTGCCAGCTCCCCAGGGATGAACACTGAAGCTTTCTTT; CDR3: CASSPGMNTEAFF
size: -; D: TRBD1; J: TRBJ2-3; V: TRBV9; DNA: TGTGCCAGCAGCCCAAACCTCCGGGACAGGCACACAGATACGCAGTATTTT; CDR3: CASSPNLRDRHTDTQYF
size: -; D: -; J: TRBJ2-5; V: TRBV6-5; DNA: TGTGCCAGCAGAACACCGGGTAGAGGGACCCAGTACTTC; CDR3: CASRTPGRGTQYF
size: -; D: TRBD2; J: TRBJ2-3; V: TRBV9; DNA: TGTGCCAGCAGTCAGGGACTAGCGGGAGTCGGCGATACGCAGTATTTT; CDR3: CASSQGLAGVGDTQYF
size: -; D: TRBD2; J: TRBJ2-5; V: TRBV13; DNA: TGTGCCAGCAGCGACTTAACTAGCGGGGGAGTTGAGACCCAGTACTTC; CDR3: CASSDLTSGGVETQYF
size: -; D: TRBD1; J: TRBJ2-1; V: TRBV7-3; DNA: TGTGCCAGCAGTCGAGGGGACAGGGACTACAATGAGCAGTTCTTC; CDR3: CASSRGDRDYNEQFF
size: -; D: TRBD1; J: TRBJ2-5; V: TRBV6-5; DNA: TGTGCCAGCAGAACAACAGGGGGCCGGGAGACCCAGTACTTC; CDR3: CASRTTGGRETQYF
size: -; D: -; J: TRBJ1-1; V: TRBV27; DNA: TGTGCCAGCAGTTTTGGGGGCGTGAACACTGAAGCTTTCTTT; CDR3: CASSFGGVNTEAFF
size: -; D: -; J: TRBJ1-2; V: TRBV4-2; DNA: TGTGCCAGCAGCCAAGAGGTTTCCAGCTATGGCTACACCTTC; CDR3: CASSQEVSSYGYTF
size: -; D: -; J: TRBJ2-2; V: TRBV18; DNA: TGTGCCAACTCATTTAAGCGGATAAACACCGGGGAGCTGTTTTTT; CDR3: CANSFKRINTGELFF
size: -; D: -; J: TRBJ1-2; V: TRBV6-5; DNA: TGTGCCAGCAGTCCGACACGGACTCGGAGGTATGGCTACACCTTC; CDR3: CASSPTRTRRYGYTF
size: once; D: TRBD1; J: TRBJ2-7; V: TRBV27; DNA: TGTGCCAGCAGTTTACGGCAGGGGGCATACGAGCAGTACTTC; CDR3: CASSLRQGAYEQYF
size: -; D: -; J: TRBJ2-3; V: TRBV7-2; DNA: TGTGCCAGCAGCTTAGATCCAGCAGATACGCAGTATTTT; CDR3: CASSLDPADTQYF
size: -; D: TRBD1; J: TRBJ2-7; V: TRBV7-8; DNA: TGTGCCAGCAGCCTCGCCGGACAGGACTACGAGCAGTACTTC; CDR3: CASSLAGQDYEQYF
size: -; D: TRBD1; J: TRBJ2-7; V: TRBV2; DNA: TGTGCCAGCAGTGAAGAAGGGGTAGGGGGCCACGAGCAGTACTTC; CDR3: CASSEEGVGGHEQYF